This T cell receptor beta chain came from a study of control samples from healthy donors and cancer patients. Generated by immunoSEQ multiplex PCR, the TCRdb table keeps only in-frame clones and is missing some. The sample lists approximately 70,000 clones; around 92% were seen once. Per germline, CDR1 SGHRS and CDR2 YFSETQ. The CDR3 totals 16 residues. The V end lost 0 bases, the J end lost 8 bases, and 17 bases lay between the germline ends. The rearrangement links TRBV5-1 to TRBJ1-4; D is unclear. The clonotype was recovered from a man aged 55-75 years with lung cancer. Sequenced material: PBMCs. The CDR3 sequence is CASSLGSQTGGEKLFF. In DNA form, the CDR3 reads TGCGCCAGCAGCTTGGGGTCACAAACCGGCGGCGAAAAACTGTTTTTT.